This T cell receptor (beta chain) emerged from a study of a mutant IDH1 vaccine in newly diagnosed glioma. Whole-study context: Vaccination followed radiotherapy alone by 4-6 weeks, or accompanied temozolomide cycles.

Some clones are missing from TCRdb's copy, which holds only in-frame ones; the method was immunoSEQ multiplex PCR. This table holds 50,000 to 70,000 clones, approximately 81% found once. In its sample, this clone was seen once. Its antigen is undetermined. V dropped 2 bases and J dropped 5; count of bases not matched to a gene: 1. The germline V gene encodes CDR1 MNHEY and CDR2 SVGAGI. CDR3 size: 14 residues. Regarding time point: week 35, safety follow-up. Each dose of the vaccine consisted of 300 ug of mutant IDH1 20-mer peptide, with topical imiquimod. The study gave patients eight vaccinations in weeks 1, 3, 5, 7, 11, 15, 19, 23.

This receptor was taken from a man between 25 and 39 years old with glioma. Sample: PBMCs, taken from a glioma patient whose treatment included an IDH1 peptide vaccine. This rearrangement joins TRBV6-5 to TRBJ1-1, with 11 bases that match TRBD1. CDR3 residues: CASSYGTGGTEAFF. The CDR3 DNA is TGTGCCAGCAGTTACGGGACAGGGGGAACTGAAGCTTTCTTT.